The 5 T cell receptor beta chains presented below share a single source sample, sequenced in a study of T-cell memory formation after mild COVID-19. TCRdb fed the 5' RACE reads into MiXCR, producing one record per CDR3 protein. The table shows 400,000 or so distinct CDR3 sequences, with around 19% occurring only once. The specimen sequenced was PBMCs or a T cell subset sorted from them (not recorded which). These receptors were collected from an adult woman who had mild COVID-19 (a few samples of this study predate the infection). Cell type and time point are not known.

J is TRBJ1-2 and V is TRBV3-1; weak D call: TRBD1 (5 bases). The ends were cut back, 1 base at V and 6 bases at J, with 15 bases in the middle. This CDR3 is built from 15 residues. The germline gives CDR1 LGHDT, CDR2 YNNKEL (reference sequence). In DNA form, the CDR3 reads TGTGCCAGCAGCCAAGGGTCCAGGGCGTTCAATGGCTACACCTTC. The encoded protein is CASSQGSRAFNGYTF.

The chain links TRBV2 to TRBJ1-1; D remains ambiguous. Per the germline V gene, CDR1 is SNHLY and CDR2 is FYNNEI. The CDR3 extends over 13 amino acids. Trimming pared 9 bases from V and 0 bases from J, leaving 11 bases between. CDR3 loop: CARSLPVNTEAFF. The CDR3 bases are TGTGCCAGAAGTCTGCCGGTGAACACTGAAGCTTTCTTT.

The V call is TRBV3-1, the J call TRBJ2-2; D gene ambiguous. Germline CDR1 reads LGHDT; CDR2 reads YNNKEL (reference sequence). The CDR3 is made up of 14 amino acids. The V and J ends lost 6 bases and 0 bases respectively, with 8 bases between them. The CDR3 region is CASSQSTNTGELFF. As DNA, the CDR3 is TGTGCCAGCAGTCAATCCACGAACACCGGGGAGCTGTTTTTT.

The chain uses TRBV20-1 and TRBJ2-1; TRBD1 aligns across 9 bases. The CDR3 totals 15 residues. Germline V lookup: CDR1 DFQATT, CDR2 SNEGSKA (reference sequence). Trimming removed 5 bases from V and 7 bases from J; junction bases left unmatched: 12. CDR3 bases: TGCAGTGCTGGGACCGGGACAGGGCTGTCGAATGAGCAGTTCTTC. It yields the protein CSAGTGTGLSNEQFF.

This rearrangement joins TRBV24-1 to TRBJ1-2; 10 positions agree with TRBD1. The CDR3 is 16 residues long. Trimming at V came to 2 bases and at J to 2 bases, leaving 4 bases not matched to a gene. Germline loops: CDR1 KGHDR, CDR2 SFDVKD. Here the CDR3 reads CATSDSGTGDNYGYTF. DNA of the CDR3: TGTGCCACCAGTGATTCCGGGACAGGGGACAACTATGGCTACACCTTC.